The 27 T cell receptor beta chains reported below all come from one sample, sequenced in a study of glioma-infiltrating T cells after dendritic cell vaccination. Time point indicated: after dendritic cell vaccination, including at tumor progression/relapse. The data were produced by immunoSEQ multiplex PCR, yet TCRdb's version contains in-frame clones alone and is incomplete. The table shows 65,000 or so clones, with 86% occurring only once. Here the sequenced sample was blood, taken after dendritic cell vaccination. The receptors were sampled from a human donor with glioblastoma.

The rearrangement uses TRBV18 and TRBJ2-1; D is unresolved. Germline values: CDR1 KGHSH, CDR2 LQKENI. This CDR3 has 12 residues. V was clipped by 6 bases and J by 9 bases, with 12 bases between them. In DNA form, the CDR3 reads TGTGCCAGCTCCCTCTACGGTTCTGAGCAGTTCTTC. Protein product: CASSLYGSEQFF.

Comments on this clone: Sequence at one end of the junction differs from germline and may be a read error. The chain recombines TRBV7-7 with TRBJ2-2, with TRBD1 matching over 8 bases. CDR3 length: 14 amino acids. Germline V gives CDR1 SSHAT, CDR2 FNYEAQ (reference sequence). CDR3 DNA: TGTGCTAGCAGCTCGGACAGGGTGACCGGGGAGCTGTTTTTT. Residues: CASSSDRVTGELFF.

This clone was seen only a few times. This chain connects TRBV30 to TRBJ1-2; tentatively, D is TRBD1 (5 bases). The CDR3 has 14 residues. The V end was cut by 2 bases, the J end by 0 bases, with 10 bases between. CDR1 and CDR2 (germline): GTSNPN, SVGIG (reference sequence). DNA for the CDR3: TGTGCCTGGAGTCAGACAGAGCCTAACTATGGCTACACCTTC. It is translated as CAWSQTEPNYGYTF.

This clone is a singleton in its sample. For the CDR3, the DNA is TGTGCCAGCAGCTTGGGGGCCGGGTGGGGCAGAAGGACTGAAGCTTTCTTT. This codes for CASSLGAGWGRRTEAFF. The chain couples TRBV5-4 to TRBJ1-1, with TRBD1 as a possible D gene (5 bases). Trimming took off 0 bases at V and 5 bases at J, with 20 bases between the two ends. CDR1 SGHNT and CDR2 YYREEE come from the germline V gene (reference sequence). The CDR3 contains 17 residues.

The CDR3 nucleotides are TGTGCCAGCAGTTTATCCGGTAGCGGACGCACAGATACGCAGTATTTT. It specifies CASSLSGSGRTDTQYF. J is TRBJ2-3 and V is TRBV27; D possibly corresponds to TRBD2 (6 bases). The CDR3 length is 16 residues. Germline V gives CDR1 MNHEY, CDR2 SMNVEV (reference sequence). Trimming took off 0 bases at V and 1 base at J, with 11 bases between the two ends.

J is TRBJ2-7 and V is TRBV5-1, with 8 bases that match TRBD2. Unmatched junction bases numbered 12, after V lost 4 bases and J lost 6 bases. There are 15 residues in the CDR3. Per germline, CDR1 SGHRS and CDR2 YFSETQ. The CDR3 sequence is CASSALTSVAGEQYF. The CDR3 coding sequence is TGCGCCAGCAGCGCCCTGACTAGCGTGGCAGGCGAGCAGTACTTC.

This clone turned up a few times. The J gene is TRBJ2-2, the V gene TRBV9; the match to TRBD2 covers 7 bases. CDR1 SGDLS and CDR2 YYNGEE come from the germline V gene. This CDR3 spans 16 amino acids. Trimming cost V 4 bases and J 2 bases; bases outside gene matches: 8. The CDR3 region is CASSPRGSPNTGELFF. CDR3 sequence (DNA): TGTGCCAGCAGCCCGCGCGGGAGCCCTAACACCGGGGAGCTGTTTTTT.

Comment on this clone: The same CDR3 arises from other DNA sequences in this sample as well. The chain uses TRBV6-5 and TRBJ1-4; D call uncertain. The CDR3 runs 14 residues. V was shortened by 4 bases and J by 5 bases, with 11 bases between the two germline ends. Looked up from germline, CDR1 is MNHEY and CDR2 is SVGAGI. The CDR3 DNA reads as TGTGCCAGCAGTTCCCGCAGAACAAATGAAAAACTGTTTTTT. Residues: CASSSRRTNEKLFF.

This clone was counted a single time. It may be a read error: a sequence one base away is much more abundant. This sample also contains other DNA sequences that code for the same CDR3. V and J are TRBV6-1 and TRBJ1-2; possible D gene TRBD1, 6 bases. V was pared by 6 bases and J by 2 bases, with 7 bases between. The CDR3 totals 12 residues. CDR1 and CDR2 (germline): MNHNS, SASEGT. The CDR3 DNA reads TGTGCCAGCAGCCAGGGGAACTATGGCTACACCTTC. Translating it yields CASSQGNYGYTF.

The chain recombines TRBV5-1 with TRBJ2-7; maybe TRBD2 (7 bases). CDR1 and CDR2 from the germline V gene are SGHRS and YFSETQ. Trimming stripped 3 bases from V and 6 bases from J, with 19 bases between. The CDR3 covers 15 residues. The CDR3 sequence is CASSSLLGGGTEQYF. CDR3 bases: TGCGCCAGCAGCTCACTATTAGGGGGAGGGACCGAGCAGTACTTC.

The gene calls are TRBV2 and TRBJ2-2, with TRBD1 as a possible D gene (6 bases). Trimming shortened V by 7 bases and J by 1 base, and 10 bases separated the two germline ends. Germline values: CDR1 SNHLY, CDR2 FYNNEI. This CDR3 comprises 14 residues. In DNA form, the CDR3 reads TGTGCCAGCACCAGGACAGAGAACACCGGGGAGCTGTTTTTT. This encodes CASTRTENTGELFF.

The chain uses TRBV27 and TRBJ2-3, with TRBD1 identical over 10 bases. Germline CDR1 MNHEY, CDR2 SMNVEV (reference sequence). Trimming removed 7 bases from V and 3 bases from J; junction bases left unmatched: 7. The CDR3 length is 15 residues. In DNA, the CDR3 is TGTGCCAGCATTAACCGGGACAGGGGTACAGATACGCAGTATTTT. Translating it yields CASINRDRGTDTQYF.

The chain joins TRBV27 to TRBJ2-7; possible D gene TRBD1, 8 bases. The germline V gene encodes CDR1 MNHEY and CDR2 SMNVEV (reference sequence). CDR3 length: 16 amino acids. The V end lost 1 base, the J end lost 1 base, and 14 bases lay between the germline ends. The CDR3 spells CASSLWGGTGSYEQYF. CDR3 bases: TGTGCCAGCAGTTTATGGGGGGGGACAGGTTCCTACGAGCAGTACTTC.

V is TRBV19 and J is TRBJ1-3, with D maybe TRBD1 (6 bases). Germline V gives CDR1 LNHDA, CDR2 SQIVND (reference sequence). The CDR3 totals 17 residues. V lost 1 base to trimming and J lost 0 bases, with 13 bases between them. The CDR3 is CASSIVGQLSSGNTIYF. CDR3 bases: TGTGCCAGTAGTATAGTTGGACAGCTATCCTCTGGAAACACCATATATTTT. The whole variable domain, remainder taken from reference TRBV19 and TRBJ1-3, is DGGITQSPKYLFRKEGQNVTLSCEQNLNHDAMYWYRQDPGQGLRLIYYSQIVNDFQKGDIAEGYSVSREKKESFPLTVTSAQKNPTAFYLCASSIVGQLSSGNTIYFGEGSWLTVV.

The chain employs TRBV11-2 and TRBJ2-3, with a weak D call TRBD2 (5 bases). Trimming removed 5 bases at V and 3 bases at J, with 9 bases between. Germline V gene data show CDR1 as SGHAT and CDR2 as FQNNGV. The CDR3 sequence is 13 residues long. CDR3 DNA sequence: TGTGCCAGCAGCCGAGGGTATACAGATACGCAGTATTTT. Amino acids: CASSRGYTDTQYF.

The rearrangement joins TRBV30 to TRBJ2-5, with a tentative D call TRBD1 (6 bases). Germline CDR1 is GTSNPN and CDR2 is SVGIG (reference sequence). Trimming cost V 2 bases and J 4 bases, with 17 bases left between them. The CDR3 extends over 15 amino acids. CDR3 sequence: CAWSHGQTDRETQYF. CDR3 in DNA: TGTGCCTGGAGTCACGGACAGACTGATCGAGAGACCCAGTACTTC.

This clone was found once. The genes are TRBV6-5 and TRBJ1-2; no clear D. Germline V gives CDR1 MNHEY, CDR2 SVGAGI. The ends were cut back, 0 bases at V and 3 bases at J, with 8 bases in the middle. This CDR3 has 14 amino acids. CDR3 sequence: CASSYSMSDYGYTF. CDR3 bases: TGTGCCAGCAGTTACTCGATGTCGGACTATGGCTACACCTTC.

This clone was seen once. The chain joins TRBV11-2 to TRBJ2-5, with 12 bases matching TRBD2. Germline V gene data show CDR1 as SGHAT and CDR2 as FQNNGV. V dropped 5 bases and J dropped 5; count of bases not matched to a gene: 18. The CDR3 length is 19 residues. The CDR3 is CASSRNLVPSGRAGETQYF. The CDR3 bases are TGTGCCAGCAGCCGAAACCTAGTGCCTAGCGGGAGGGCCGGGGAGACCCAGTACTTC. Filled out from reference TRBV11-2 and TRBJ2-5, the complete variable domain reads EAGVAQSPRYKIIEKRQSVAFWCNPISGHATLYWYQQILGQGPKLLIQFQNNGVVDDSQLPKDRFSAERLKGVDSTLKIQPAKLEDSAVYLCASSRNLVPSGRAGETQYFGPGTRLLVL.

J is TRBJ2-7 and V is TRBV7-6; no definite D call. The V end was cut by 1 base, the J end by 0 bases, with 7 bases between. This CDR3 is 14 amino acids long. From germline, CDR1 is SGHVS and CDR2 FNYEAQ. The CDR3 region has the DNA TGTGCCAGCAGCTTAGGTCAGGCCTCCTACGAGCAGTACTTC. Its protein product is CASSLGQASYEQYF.

The chain links TRBV25-1 to TRBJ1-1; D perhaps matches TRBD1 (5 bases). CDR3 size: 10 residues. V was pared by 6 bases and J by 7 bases, with 6 bases between. Per the germline V gene, CDR1 is MGHDK and CDR2 is SYGVNS. The CDR3 DNA sequence: TGTGCCAGCAGAGGGGTTGAAGCTTTCTTT. It encodes CASRGVEAFF.

V is TRBV5-6 and J is TRBJ2-3; 10 bases are a match to TRBD1. Losses at the gene ends were 4 bases for V and 3 bases for J; bases not matched to a gene: 8. CDR1 and CDR2 (germline): SGHDT, YYEEEE. The CDR3 runs 16 residues. For the CDR3, the DNA is TGTGCCAGCAGCAACGCCCCGGGACAGGGGACAGATACGCAGTATTTT. Its translation: CASSNAPGQGTDTQYF.

The genes are TRBV7-3 and TRBJ2-1; 9 positions agree with TRBD1. This CDR3 has 15 amino acids. Germline V CDR1 and CDR2: SGHTA, FQGTGA. V trimming: 5 bases; J trimming: 6 bases; junction bases outside the gene matches: 8. The CDR3 protein is CASSQAGTGSNEQFF. The CDR3 DNA sequence: TGTGCCAGCAGCCAGGCCGGGACAGGGAGCAATGAGCAGTTCTTC.

V usage is TRBV11-3 and J usage is TRBJ2-7, with D possibly matching TRBD2 (5 bases). Per the germline V gene, CDR1 is SGHNT and CDR2 is YENEEA. CDR3 length: 16 residues. Trimming took off 5 bases at V and 3 bases at J, with 20 bases between the two ends. The CDR3 protein is CASSNVSGRRNYEQYF. The DNA for the CDR3 is TGTGCCAGCAGCAACGTTTCGGGGAGACGGAACTACGAGCAGTACTTC.

The rearrangement links TRBV11-2 to TRBJ2-6; tentative D call: TRBD1 (5 bases). CDR3 length equals 16 residues. The germline gives CDR1 SGHAT, CDR2 FQNNGV. Trimming stripped 5 bases from V and 2 bases from J, with 13 bases between. In nucleotides, the CDR3 is TGTGCCAGCAGCCTAAAGGGGATACCTGGGGCCAACGTCCTGACTTTC. The encoded protein is CASSLKGIPGANVLTF.

Only a few counts were recorded for this clone. V is TRBV7-2 and J is TRBJ2-5, with TRBD1 identical over 9 bases. CDR3 length: 14 residues. Germline V lookup: CDR1 SGHTA, CDR2 FQGNSA. J gave up 6 bases and V 4 bases, and 6 bases lay outside the gene matches. CDR3 DNA sequence: TGTGCCAGCAGCTCCCGACAGGGGGGGCAGACCCAGTACTTC. It specifies CASSSRQGGQTQYF.

The gene calls are TRBV27 and TRBJ2-3; D may be TRBD2 (5 bases). Trimming removed 5 bases from V and 2 bases from J, with 8 bases in between. The CDR3 sequence is 13 residues long. Germline V gene lookup returns CDR1 MNHEY and CDR2 SMNVEV (reference sequence). CDR3 residues: CASSMDSTDTQYF. CDR3 sequence (DNA): TGTGCCAGCAGTATGGACTCCACAGATACGCAGTATTTT.

This clone was counted a single time. The chain uses TRBV30 and TRBJ2-7; D not resolved. Trimming cost V 4 bases and J 4 bases, with 8 bases left between them. The CDR3 runs to 11 residues. Germline V gives CDR1 GTSNPN, CDR2 SVGIG (reference sequence). The CDR3 loop is CAWTDQYEQYF. DNA of the CDR3: TGTGCCTGGACCGATCAGTACGAGCAGTACTTC.